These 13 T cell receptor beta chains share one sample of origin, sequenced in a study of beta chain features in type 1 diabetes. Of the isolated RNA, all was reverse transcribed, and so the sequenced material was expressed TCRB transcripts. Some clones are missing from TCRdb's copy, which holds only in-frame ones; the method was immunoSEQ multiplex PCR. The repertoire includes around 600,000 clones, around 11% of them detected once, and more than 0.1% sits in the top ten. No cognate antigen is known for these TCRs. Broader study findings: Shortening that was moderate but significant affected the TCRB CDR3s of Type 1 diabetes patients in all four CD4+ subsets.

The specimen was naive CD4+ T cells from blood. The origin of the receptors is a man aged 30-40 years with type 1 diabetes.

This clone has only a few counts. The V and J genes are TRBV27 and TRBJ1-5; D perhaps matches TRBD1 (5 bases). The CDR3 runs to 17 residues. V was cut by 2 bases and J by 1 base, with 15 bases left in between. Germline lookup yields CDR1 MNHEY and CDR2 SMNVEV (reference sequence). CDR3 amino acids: CASSLRGKDTSNQPQHF. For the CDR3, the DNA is TGTGCCAGCAGTTTAAGGGGCAAGGACACCAGCAATCAGCCCCAGCATTTT.

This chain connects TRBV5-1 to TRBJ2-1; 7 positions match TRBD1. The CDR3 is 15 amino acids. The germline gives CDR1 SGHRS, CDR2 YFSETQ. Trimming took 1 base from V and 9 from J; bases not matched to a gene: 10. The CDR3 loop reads CASSLIQGLSSEQFF. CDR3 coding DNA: TGCGCCAGCAGCTTGATACAGGGGCTATCTAGTGAGCAGTTCTTC.

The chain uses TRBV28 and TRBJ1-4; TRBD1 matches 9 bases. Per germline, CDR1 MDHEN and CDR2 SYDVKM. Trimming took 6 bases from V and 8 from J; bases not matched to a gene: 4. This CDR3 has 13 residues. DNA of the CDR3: TGTGCCAGCAGAAAACAGGGGGCGGAAAAACTGTTTTTT. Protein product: CASRKQGAEKLFF.

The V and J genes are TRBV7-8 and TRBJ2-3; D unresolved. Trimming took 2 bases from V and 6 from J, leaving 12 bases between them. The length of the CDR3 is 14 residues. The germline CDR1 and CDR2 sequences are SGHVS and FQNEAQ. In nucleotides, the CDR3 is TGTGCCAGCAGCTTATTCCCCAGGACCGATACGCAGTATTTT. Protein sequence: CASSLFPRTDTQYF.

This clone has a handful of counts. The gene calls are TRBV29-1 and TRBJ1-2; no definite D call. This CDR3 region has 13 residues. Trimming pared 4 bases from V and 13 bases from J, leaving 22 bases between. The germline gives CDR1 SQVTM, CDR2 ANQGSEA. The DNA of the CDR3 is TGCAGCGTTGGCCCGGCAGGCCGGGAGGAATGCACCTTC. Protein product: CSVGPAGREECTF.

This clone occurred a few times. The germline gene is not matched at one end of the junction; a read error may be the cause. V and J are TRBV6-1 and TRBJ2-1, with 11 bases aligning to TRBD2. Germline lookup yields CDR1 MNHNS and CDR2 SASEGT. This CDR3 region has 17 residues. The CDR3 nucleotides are TGTGCCAGCAGTGGGCCACTAGCGGGGGCCTCCTTCAATGAGCAGTTCTTC. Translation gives CASSGPLAGASFNEQFF.

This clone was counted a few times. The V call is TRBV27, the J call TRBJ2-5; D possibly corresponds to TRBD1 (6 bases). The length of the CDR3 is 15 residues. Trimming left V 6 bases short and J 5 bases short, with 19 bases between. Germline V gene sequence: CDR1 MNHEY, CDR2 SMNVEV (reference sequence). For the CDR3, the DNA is TGTGCCAGCAGCCCCTCCGGACAGCCCTCGGAGACCCAGTACTTC. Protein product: CASSPSGQPSETQYF.

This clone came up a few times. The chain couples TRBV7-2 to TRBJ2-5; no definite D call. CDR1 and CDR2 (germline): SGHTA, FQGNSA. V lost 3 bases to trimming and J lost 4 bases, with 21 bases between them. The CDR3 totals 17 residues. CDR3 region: CASSFTPGPGSGETQYF. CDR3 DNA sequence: TGTGCCAGCAGCTTTACCCCTGGACCCGGGTCAGGAGAGACCCAGTACTTC.

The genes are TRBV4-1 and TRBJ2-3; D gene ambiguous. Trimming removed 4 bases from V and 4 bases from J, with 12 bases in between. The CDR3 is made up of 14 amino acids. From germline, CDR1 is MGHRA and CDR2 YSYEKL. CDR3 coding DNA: TGCGCCAGCAGCCGACTTCAGGCTCCAGATACGCAGTATTTT. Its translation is CASSRLQAPDTQYF.

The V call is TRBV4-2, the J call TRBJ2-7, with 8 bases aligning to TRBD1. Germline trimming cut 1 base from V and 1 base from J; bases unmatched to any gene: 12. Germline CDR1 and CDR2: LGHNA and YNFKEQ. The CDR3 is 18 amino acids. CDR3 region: CASSQVEDRDFSSYEQYF. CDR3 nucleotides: TGTGCCAGCAGCCAAGTTGAGGACAGGGATTTTAGTTCCTACGAGCAGTACTTC.

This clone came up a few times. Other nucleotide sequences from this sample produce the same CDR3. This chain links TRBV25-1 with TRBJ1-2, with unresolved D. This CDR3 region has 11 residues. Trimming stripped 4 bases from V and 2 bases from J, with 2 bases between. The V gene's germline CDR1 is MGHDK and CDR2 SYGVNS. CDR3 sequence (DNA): TGTGCCAGCAGTGTGAACTATGGCTACACCTTC. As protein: CASSVNYGYTF.

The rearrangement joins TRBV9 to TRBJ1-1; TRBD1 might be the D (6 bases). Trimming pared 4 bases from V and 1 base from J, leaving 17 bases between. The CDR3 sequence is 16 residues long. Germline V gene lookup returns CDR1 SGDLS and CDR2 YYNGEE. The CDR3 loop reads CASSWAAGEANTEAFF. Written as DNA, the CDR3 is TGTGCCAGCAGCTGGGCGGCAGGGGAGGCGAACACTGAAGCTTTCTTT.

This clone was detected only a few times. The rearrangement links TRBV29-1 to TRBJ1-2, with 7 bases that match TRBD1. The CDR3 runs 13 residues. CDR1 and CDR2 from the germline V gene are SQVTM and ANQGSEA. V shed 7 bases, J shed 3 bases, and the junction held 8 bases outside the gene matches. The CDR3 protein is CSASGGADYGYTF. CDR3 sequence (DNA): TGCAGCGCCTCAGGGGGGGCTGACTATGGCTACACCTTC.